This T cell receptor beta chain was found in a study of cytomegalovirus exposure and HLA in healthy donors. Study details: A prior analysis found about 110 million unique TCR beta sequences from 150 million to 200 million T cells. The study, taken as a whole, reports: The authors reported that TCR beta sequences could predict HLA-A and HLA-B alleles. These predictions were accurate for most subjects in the first cohort.

PCR employed 60 Vbeta and 13 Jbeta primers. Sequencing used immunoSEQ multiplex PCR; TCRdb keeps in-frame clones, though not all of them. The table shows 89,000 or so clones, with about 81% occurring only once. In regard to this clone: As yet, its antigen is unknown.

This CDR3 contains 17 residues. J gave up 7 bases and V 4 bases, and 19 bases lay outside the gene matches. Per the germline V gene, CDR1 is SGDLS and CDR2 is YYNGEE. Material for sequencing was PBMCs. The receptor was derived from a man between 18 and 35 years old in good health and CMV-seropositive. The chain is built from TRBV9 and TRBJ2-7; 8 bases agree with TRBD2. The CDR3 sequence is CASSTHPAGLDAMEQYF. The CDR3 coding sequence is TGTGCCAGCAGCACTCACCCCGCGGGACTAGATGCTATGGAGCAGTACTTC.